Listed below are T cell receptor beta chains from one sample, sequenced in a study of blood T cell repertoires in COVID-19. TCRdb keeps only in-frame clones here, not all; method: immunoSEQ multiplex PCR. Counted here are approximately 140,000 clones, approximately 88% occurring once; the ten biggest clones make up 25% to 35%. Material for sequencing was peripheral blood. The source of these receptors is a human donor in a cohort sampled during active COVID-19. CDR3s include the opening cysteine and the closing phenylalanine or tryptophan.

>TRBJ1-4|TRBV5-1
CASSLAGAEGEKLFF
>TRBJ1-1|TRBV6-6
CANEGRVALNTEAFF
>TRBJ2-5|TRBV11-2
CASSLGPLQETQYF
>TRBJ1-4|TRBV4-2
CASSQDWAGYEKLFF
>TRBJ2-5|TRBV5-1
CASSKPGQQETQYF
>TRBJ2-7|TRBV25-1
CASSHFGDLSEQYF
>TRBJ1-5|TRBV19
CASSSYRGNQPQHF
>TRBJ1-1|TRBV5-1
CASSYLTGNTEAFF
>TRBJ2-1|TRBV7-2
CASSLSRSSYNEQFF
>TRBJ2-2|TRBV24-1
CATSDRGQRGGQTGELFF
>TRBJ2-2|TRBV7-3
CASSHTPGNTGELFF
>TRBJ1-1|TRBV19
CASSIPGRGTEAFF
>TRBJ1-1|TRBV7-3
CASSPHGGALGTEAFF
>TRBJ2-5|TRBV7-2
CASSLTSGDQETQYF
>TRBJ1-4|TRBV18
CASSPPGTGVEKLFF
>TRBJ2-5|TRBV7-9
CASSLGASGGSETQYF
>TRBJ2-3|TRBV5-4
CASSSGLAGPTDTQYF
>TRBJ2-7|TRBV3-1/TRBV3-2
CASSQVSYEQYF
>TRBJ2-1|TRBV5-7
CASSSRPRGYNEQFF
>TRBJ1-4|TRBV18
CASSPLTGHPGTGPSVATNEKLFF
>TRBJ2-3|TRBV7-2
CASSPYSGRGTQYF
>TRBJ1-1|TRBV6-5
CAINTGPEAFF
>TRBJ1-5|TRBV6-6
CASRPTGGVNQPQHF
>TRBJ2-7|TRBV3-1/TRBV3-2
CASSQLQGSEQYF
>TRBJ1-4|TRBV4-1
CASSQGSGRDDRLFF
>TRBJ2-1|TRBV3-1/TRBV3-2
CASSPLAGNNEQFF
>TRBJ2-7|TRBV7-9
CASSASGGVGEQYF
>TRBJ2-3|TRBV6-5
CASSYGAFDTDTQYF
>TRBJ2-2|TRBV4-1
CASSQDASYAGELFF
>TRBJ1-4|TRBV10-3
CAISEPLSPQQGAIVATNEKLFF
>TRBJ2-3|TRBV3-1/TRBV3-2
CASSHAGLVVPDTQYF